This is a list of T cell receptor beta chains from one sample in a study of blood T cell repertoires in COVID-19. Repertoires were generated with immunoSEQ multiplex PCR, while TCRdb's copy carries only in-frame clones and drops some. The profile shows roughly 48,000 clones, over 70% of them singletons. Material for sequencing was peripheral blood. The receptors come from a man in his 70s with acute or convalescent COVID-19. The CDR3 runs from the conserved cysteine through the conserved F or W. D genes are given only for firm matches. Not every row has a clone size; where given, it reads once, few, many or a size class.

-	TRBV7-2	TRBJ1-4	-	TGTGCCAGCAGCTTAGGCGCTTTTAATGAAAAACTGTTTTTT	CASSLGAFNEKLFF
-	TRBV5-6	TRBJ2-3	-	TGTGCCAGCAGCTTGGGACAGAAGTATACAGATACGCAGTATTTT	CASSLGQKYTDTQYF
-	TRBV5-5	TRBJ2-5	once	TGTGCCAGCAGCCGCGGACAGCAAGAGACCCAGTACTTC	CASSRGQQETQYF
-	TRBV19	TRBJ1-4	-	TGTGCCAGTAGTATAGGAGGCGGAAAACTGTTTTTT	CASSIGGGKLFF
TRBD1	TRBV7-2	TRBJ1-3	-	TGTGCCAGCAGCTCGAACAGGGGCGCAGGAAACACCATATATTTT	CASSSNRGAGNTIYF
TRBD2	TRBV5-8	TRBJ2-3	-	TGTGCCAGCAGCTTGGTCGGGGGGAAGTCAGGAGATACGCAGTATTTT	CASSLVGGKSGDTQYF
-	TRBV29-1	TRBJ1-1	-	TGCAGCGCCGGACAAAAGAACACTGAAGCTTTCTTT	CSAGQKNTEAFF
TRBD1	TRBV11-1	TRBJ2-1	-	TGTGCCAGCAGGTCCGGGACAGGGGGCGACGACAATGAGCAGTTCTTC	CASRSGTGGDDNEQFF
-	TRBV5-4	TRBJ1-6	-	TGTGCCAGCAGCCAATTGGGGGGGATCAGCTCCTATAATTCACCCCTCCACTTT	CASSQLGGISSYNSPLHF
TRBD1	TRBV3-1/TRBV3-2	TRBJ1-4	-	TGTGCCAGCAGCCAGATAGGGGGCTGGGAACTGTTTTTT	CASSQIGGWELFF
TRBD1	TRBV5-1	TRBJ1-2	-	TGCGCCAGCAGCTTGGACAGGGGATATGGCTACACCTTC	CASSLDRGYGYTF
-	TRBV6-1	TRBJ1-5	-	TGTGCCAGCAGTGACAGTCGCAATCAGCCCCAGCATTTT	CASSDSRNQPQHF
-	TRBV3-1/TRBV3-2	TRBJ2-7	-	TGTGCCAGCAGCCAAATCGTCCAGTCCGAGCAGTACTTC	CASSQIVQSEQYF
TRBD2	TRBV6-2/TRBV6-3	TRBJ2-3	-	TGTGCCAGCAGTGATAGCGGGGACACAGATACGCAGTATTTT	CASSDSGDTDTQYF
TRBD1	TRBV28	TRBJ2-7	-	TGTGCCAGCAGGTCGGGACAGGCCCTCTACGAGCAGTACTTC	CASRSGQALYEQYF
-	TRBV6-2/TRBV6-3	TRBJ1-5	-	TGTGCCAGCAGCCACGGCGGGCTCAATAGCAATCAGCCCCAGCATTTT	CASSHGGLNSNQPQHF
TRBD1	TRBV7-2	TRBJ1-2	-	TGTGCCAGCAGCCCCGGGACAGGGGGCGACGGCTACACCTTC	CASSPGTGGDGYTF
TRBD2	TRBV27	TRBJ2-3	-	TGTGCCAGCAGTTCAGCCGGGGGGGACATCCCCACAGATACGCAGTATTTT	CASSSAGGDIPTDTQYF
-	TRBV9	TRBJ1-1	-	TGTGCCAGCAGCGTCACTACTGGCACTGAAGCTTTCTTT	CASSVTTGTEAFF
TRBD1	TRBV11-2	TRBJ1-2	-	TGTGCCAGCAGCTTAGCCGGGACAGGGGACGGCTACACCTTC	CASSLAGTGDGYTF
-	TRBV6-2/TRBV6-3	TRBJ1-1	-	TGTGCCAGCAGTTTCTACACTGAAGCTTTCTTT	CASSFYTEAFF
-	TRBV30	TRBJ1-2	-	TGTGCCTGGAGTCCAGGGAACTATGGCTACACCTTC	CAWSPGNYGYTF
-	TRBV5-4	TRBJ2-5	-	TGTGCCAGCAGCTTGGAGGCGGGGAGCCAAGAGACCCAGTACTTC	CASSLEAGSQETQYF
TRBD2	TRBV4-1	TRBJ2-7	-	TGCGCCAGCAGCCATCTAGCGGGGGGGCCGCAGAACGAGCAGTACTTC	CASSHLAGGPQNEQYF
-	TRBV6-6	TRBJ1-2	-	TGTGCCAGCAGTTACGAGGGGGTAGGAAACTATGGCTACACCTTC	CASSYEGVGNYGYTF
TRBD1	TRBV5-4	TRBJ1-4	-	TGTGCCAGCAGCCAGGACAGGGGAATGAATGAAAAACTGTTTTTT	CASSQDRGMNEKLFF
-	TRBV28	TRBJ1-2	-	TGTGCCAGCAGGCAGTCCCATGTCTACACCTTC	CASRQSHVYTF
TRBD1	TRBV19	TRBJ1-5	-	TGTGCCAGTAGCCGACAGGGGGGAGGTAATCAGCCCCAGCATTTT	CASSRQGGGNQPQHF
-	TRBV9	TRBJ2-2	-	TGTGCCAGCAGCGGCCAACAGGTAACCGGGGAGCTGTTTTTT	CASSGQQVTGELFF
TRBD2	TRBV5-1	TRBJ2-3	-	TGCGCCAGCAGCTTGGGAACTAGCGGTGACACAGATACGCAGTATTTT	CASSLGTSGDTDTQYF
-	TRBV7-2	TRBJ2-7	once	TGTGCCAGCAGTCCACAGGGTAGCTCCTACGAGCAGTACTTC	CASSPQGSSYEQYF
-	TRBV29-1	TRBJ2-5	-	TGCAGCGTCGTCTTACAGCAGACCCAGTACTTC	CSVVLQQTQYF
TRBD2	TRBV15	TRBJ2-3	-	TGTGCCACCAGCAGAGACCCCCGGTGGGGGGGGAGCACAGATACGCAGTATTTT	CATSRDPRWGGSTDTQYF
-	TRBV24-1	TRBJ1-1	-	TGTGCCACCGCAGAAGGGGGGGAGAACACTGAAGCTTTCTTT	CATAEGGENTEAFF
TRBD2	TRBV6-2/TRBV6-3	TRBJ2-7	once	TGTGCCAGCAGTTACGAGTCTAGCGGGGGTAGCTCCTACGAGCAGTACTTC	CASSYESSGGSSYEQYF
TRBD2	TRBV6-5	TRBJ2-1	-	TGTGCCAGCAGTTACACGGGGGGGGACAATGAGCAGTTCTTC	CASSYTGGDNEQFF
TRBD1	TRBV29-1	TRBJ2-1	few	TGCAGCGTCTCCGGGACAGGGGATGAGCAGTTCTTC	CSVSGTGDEQFF
-	TRBV19	TRBJ1-2	once	TGTGCCAGTAGTCTCAGGGGATCTAACTATGGCTACACCTTC	CASSLRGSNYGYTF
TRBD1	TRBV2	TRBJ1-4	-	TGTGCCAGCAGTGAAATAGGACAGGGGGTAGGGAAACTGTTTTTT	CASSEIGQGVGKLFF
TRBD1	TRBV7-3	TRBJ1-2	once	TGTGCCAGCAGCGAGCGGACAGGCTCGGGCTACACCTTC	CASSERTGSGYTF
TRBD1	TRBV7-2	TRBJ1-1	-	TGTGCCAGCAGCCAGGGGGCCAGTTTTGAAGCTTTCTTT	CASSQGASFEAFF
-	TRBV6-5	TRBJ1-5	-	TGTGCCAGCATCGAGAACAGTGTTAAAGGGCCCCAGCATTTT	CASIENSVKGPQHF
-	TRBV5-1	TRBJ1-1	-	TGCGCCAGCAGCTCCGGGCCCGAAAGGGGTGAAGCTTTCTTT	CASSSGPERGEAFF
-	TRBV11-3	TRBJ2-7	-	TGTGCCAGCAGCTTAGATCTGTCCTACGAGCAGTACTTC	CASSLDLSYEQYF
-	TRBV27	TRBJ1-5	-	TGTGCCAGCAGTTGGGGGGGTACGGGGCCCCAGCATTTT	CASSWGGTGPQHF
-	TRBV18	TRBJ2-1	-	TGTGCCAGCTCAACTAAGACTAGTTCTGAGCAGTTCTTC	CASSTKTSSEQFF
-	TRBV27	TRBJ1-4	-	TGTGCCAGCAGTGGACAGTTTCAGCTGGGCGAAAAACTGTTTTTT	CASSGQFQLGEKLFF